These 17 T cell receptor beta chains were all obtained from the same sample, sequenced in a study of Graves' ophthalmopathy and Graves' hyperthyroidism. The authors amplified TCR beta CDR3 regions, and they did so from RNA transcripts for repertoire sequencing. First-round RT-PCR used HTBI primers; second-round multiplex PCR followed. TCRdb re-called the multiplex PCR reads through MiXCR, storing one row per CDR3 protein. The table has roughly 480,000 distinct CDR3 sequences, 13% to 15% seen once. The source material was blood. Receptors originate from a woman aged 25 to 45 with Graves' ophthalmopathy.

The chain links TRBV20-1 to TRBJ1-3, with D unresolved. V dropped 0 bases and J dropped 7 bases, with 16 bases sitting between them. This CDR3 comprises 15 residues. The germline CDR1 and CDR2 sequences are DFQATT and SNEGSKA (reference sequence). CDR3 coding DNA: TGCAGTGCTAGAGATCTGGGAGGAAATGTCAACACCATATATTTT. This codes for CSARDLGGNVNTIYF.

V and J are TRBV28 and TRBJ2-5; D tentatively fits TRBD1 or TRBD2 (5 bases each). This CDR3 spans 14 amino acids. V shed 5 bases and J shed 6 bases, with 16 bases lying between them. Germline CDR1 reads MDHEN; CDR2 reads SYDVKM. The CDR3 here is CASSIYRDGKTQYF. In DNA, the CDR3 is TGTGCCAGCAGTATCTACCGGGACGGAAAGACCCAGTACTTC.

V is TRBV10-3 and J is TRBJ1-6; D call uncertain. V was clipped by 11 bases and J by 7 bases, with 15 bases between them. Germline V gene lookup returns CDR1 ENHRY and CDR2 SYGVKD. The CDR3 sequence is 13 residues long. The DNA of the CDR3 is TGTGCCTCCCGAAGAGATATGAATTCACCCCTCCACTTT. Its protein is CASRRDMNSPLHF.

This clonotype was detected ten times or more. The V call is TRBV30, the J call TRBJ2-7, with D uncertain. Trimming took off 2 bases at V and 3 bases at J, with 14 bases between the two ends. CDR1 GTSNPN and CDR2 SVGIG come from the germline V gene (reference sequence). There are 14 residues in the CDR3. The chain's CDR3 is CAWSPTEASYEQYF. The CDR3 DNA sequence: TGTGCCTGGAGTCCTACCGAGGCTAGCTACGAGCAGTACTTC.

This clonotype was counted many times. The chain has TRBV24-1 and TRBJ2-2; the D gene is possibly TRBD1 (5 bases). CDR3 size: 18 residues. Germline V lookup: CDR1 KGHDR, CDR2 SFDVKD. Trimming removed 4 bases from V and 7 bases from J, with 24 bases in between. The CDR3 DNA follows: TGTGCCACCAGTGAGCGGACCACTTGGGGCGACTGGGGCGGGGAGCTGTTTTTT. Translated: CATSERTTWGDWGGELFF.

This clonotype was counted many times. V and J are TRBV19 and TRBJ2-5; 8 bases line up with TRBD2. Per germline, CDR1 LNHDA and CDR2 SQIVND (reference sequence). CDR3 length: 15 amino acids. Trimming cost V 5 bases and J 5 bases; bases outside gene matches: 10. The CDR3 region is CASSAGLVVEETQYF. The CDR3 nucleotides read TGTGCCAGTAGTGCGGGACTAGTCGTTGAGGAGACCCAGTACTTC.

This clonotype was counted at least ten times. This sequence joins TRBV12-3 or TRBV12-4 and TRBJ2-5, with D hard to call. This CDR3 is 16 amino acids long. Trimming shortened V by 1 base and J by 2 bases, and 14 bases separated the two germline ends. CDR3 sequence (DNA): TGTGCCAGCAGTTTAGAAGGATCCCAGTCGCAAGAGACCCAGTACTTC. Its protein is CASSLEGSQSQETQYF.

This clonotype was seen at least ten times. This chain connects TRBV6-5 to TRBJ2-7; 7 bases agree with TRBD2. The CDR3 runs 15 residues. V trimming: 6 bases; J trimming: 0 bases; junction bases outside the gene matches: 8. The germline V gene encodes CDR1 MNHEY and CDR2 SVGAGI. The CDR3: CASRANGRPSYEQYF. The DNA of the CDR3 is TGTGCCAGCAGGGCGAACGGGAGGCCCTCCTACGAGCAGTACTTC.

This clonotype showed up many times. J is TRBJ1-6 and V is TRBV4-1; D ambiguous. Germline V gives CDR1 MGHRA, CDR2 YSYEKL. V gave up 1 base and J gave up 11 bases, with 9 bases separating them. The CDR3 has 13 residues. Here the CDR3 DNA reads TGCGCCAGCAGCCAAGCTCCAAAGGCACCCCTCCACTTT. It specifies CASSQAPKAPLHF.

This clonotype was observed many times. This chain joins TRBV28 and TRBJ1-5; the D gene is possibly TRBD1 (6 bases). Trimming took 6 bases from V and 0 from J, leaving 12 bases between them. The germline gives CDR1 MDHEN, CDR2 SYDVKM. The CDR3 is 15 amino acids. The CDR3 loop reads CASRWTDYSNQPQHF. The CDR3 DNA is TGTGCCAGCAGATGGACAGACTATAGCAATCAGCCCCAGCATTTT.

This clonotype was seen many times. The gene calls are TRBV9 and TRBJ1-1; tentatively, D is TRBD1 (6 bases). V was trimmed by 4 bases and J by 6 bases, leaving 16 bases between them. In germline, CDR1 is SGDLS, CDR2 YYNGEE. The CDR3 is 14 residues long. The CDR3 here is CASSHQSGAAEAFF. CDR3 in DNA: TGTGCCAGCAGCCACCAGTCAGGGGCGGCTGAAGCTTTCTTT.

This clonotype was counted at least ten times. The V and J genes are TRBV4-2 and TRBJ1-1; the D is unclear. V was clipped by 7 bases and J by 8 bases, with 5 bases between them. CDR3 size: 9 residues. Germline-derived CDR1 and CDR2 are LGHNA and YNFKEQ. CDR3 in DNA: TGTGCCAGCAACATAGAAGCTTTCTTT. Translating it yields CASNIEAFF.

This clonotype was counted at least ten times. The gene calls are TRBV5-1 and TRBJ1-2; no reliable D call. V was shortened by 0 bases and J by 1 base, with 10 bases between the two germline ends. CDR3 length: 15 amino acids. CDR1 and CDR2 from the germline V gene are SGHRS and YFSETQ. The chain's CDR3 is CASSLVPDVNYGYTF. CDR3 sequence (DNA): TGCGCCAGCAGCTTGGTCCCGGATGTTAACTATGGCTACACCTTC. The full variable domain, with the rest looked up from reference TRBV5-1 and TRBJ1-2, is KAGVTQTPRYLIKTRGQQVTLSCSPISGHRSVSWYQQTPGQGLQFLFEYFSETQRNKGNFPGRFSGRQFSNSRSEMNVSTLELGDSALYLCASSLVPDVNYGYTFGSGTRLTVV.

Concerning this clonotype itself: A much bigger clone sits one base away, suggesting this may be a read error. This CDR3 fails to terminate in the conserved phenylalanine or tryptophan, so it likely reflects a read error. The V call is TRBV5-1, the J call TRBJ2-7; D tentatively fits TRBD1 or TRBD2 (7 bases each). There are 14 residues in the CDR3. V was pared by 4 bases and J by 3 bases, with 14 bases between. Germline assignment: CDR1 SGHRS and CDR2 YFSETQ. For the CDR3, the DNA is TGCGCCAGCAGCGGGGGGGACAGACACTACGAGCAGTACTAC. This translates into CASSGGDRHYEQYY.

This clonotype was recorded many times. V and J are TRBV28 and TRBJ2-7; a possible D gene is TRBD2 (5 bases). This CDR3 comprises 16 residues. The V gene's germline CDR1 is MDHEN and CDR2 SYDVKM. V lost 3 bases and J 0 bases, leaving 15 bases between the germline ends. The CDR3 region has the DNA TGTGCCAGCAGTTTGGCATTTTGGGGAGACTCCTACGAGCAGTACTTC. Encoded protein: CASSLAFWGDSYEQYF.

The CDR3, as DNA: TGTGCCAGCAGTTTTGGGGTAATAGCCACTGAAGCTTTCTTT. Translated, it gives CASSFGVIATEAFF. The chain is built from TRBV12-3 or TRBV12-4 and TRBJ1-1; D gene uncertain. This CDR3 is 14 amino acids long. The germline V and J ends were trimmed by 3 bases and 4 bases, with 12 bases remaining between them.

This clonotype has at least ten counts. This chain uses TRBV28 with TRBJ2-7; TRBD2 might be the D (5 bases). V was trimmed by 6 bases and J by 3 bases, leaving 9 bases between them. Germline values: CDR1 MDHEN, CDR2 SYDVKM. The CDR3 runs to 12 residues. CDR3 DNA: TGTGCCAGCAGAGACGGGATCTACGAGCAGTACTTC. Translating it yields CASRDGIYEQYF.